Each of the 28 T cell receptor beta chains below was sequenced from the same sample in a study of cytomegalovirus exposure and HLA in healthy donors. The PCR used 60 Vbeta and 13 Jbeta primers. Profiled with immunoSEQ multiplex PCR; TCRdb holds only in-frame clones, not every one. The repertoire table contains about 52,000 clones. Sample: PBMCs. The receptors were sampled from a woman in her fifties or sixties in good health and CMV-seropositive.

The chain combines TRBV10-2 with TRBJ2-7; 11 bases match TRBD1. V was clipped by 6 bases and J by 5 bases; unmatched bases: 3. Germline values: CDR1 WSHSY, CDR2 SAAADI. This CDR3 comprises 13 residues. The CDR3 DNA reads TGCGCCAGCAGCGGACAGGGGGCTAACGAGCAGTACTTC. It translates to CASSGQGANEQYF.

The chain combines TRBV19 with TRBJ2-7, with TRBD2 matching over 7 bases. After removal of 6 bases from V and 0 bases from J, the junction contained 5 bases not matched to a gene. This CDR3 spans 14 amino acids. CDR1 and CDR2 (germline): LNHDA, SQIVND (reference sequence). Written as DNA, the CDR3 is TGTGCCAGTAGGCCTAGCGGAATCTCCTACGAGCAGTACTTC. The encoded protein is CASRPSGISYEQYF.

The chain joins TRBV5-1 to TRBJ2-2, with 8 bases matching TRBD2. Trimming at V came to 7 bases and at J to 5 bases, leaving 16 bases not matched to a gene. The CDR3 length is 17 residues. From germline, CDR1 is SGHRS and CDR2 YFSETQ. For the CDR3, the DNA is TGCGCCAGCGCAGCCGGGTTAGCGGGAAACCCTACCGGGGAGCTGTTTTTT. Its protein product is CASAAGLAGNPTGELFF. Full variable domain (rest looked up from reference TRBV5-1 and TRBJ2-2): KAGVTQTPRYLIKTRGQQVTLSCSPISGHRSVSWYQQTPGQGLQFLFEYFSETQRNKGNFPGRFSGRQFSNSRSEMNVSTLELGDSALYLCASAAGLAGNPTGELFFGEGSRLTVL.

This chain uses TRBV7-2 with TRBJ2-7; 9 nucleotides line up with TRBD1. The V gene's germline CDR1 is SGHTA and CDR2 FQGNSA. The CDR3 spans 15 residues. Trimming cost V 5 bases and J 3 bases; bases outside gene matches: 8. DNA of the CDR3: TGTGCCAGCAGCCAACCAGACAGGGGGATCTACGAGCAGTACTTC. It yields the protein CASSQPDRGIYEQYF.

The rearrangement joins TRBV4-2 to TRBJ1-1; 7 bases align to TRBD1. The CDR3 has 17 residues. V dropped 1 base and J dropped 4; count of bases not matched to a gene: 12. The germline V gene encodes CDR1 LGHNA and CDR2 YNFKEQ. The CDR3 DNA sequence: TGTGCCAGCAGCCAAGGCCCAGGGGGAATCGGGAGCACTGAAGCTTTCTTT. Amino acid sequence: CASSQGPGGIGSTEAFF.

The chain links TRBV7-2 to TRBJ1-2; 11 nucleotides align to TRBD1. The V segment lost 5 bases and the J segment 3 bases; nucleotides outside the gene matches: 2. Germline lookup yields CDR1 SGHTA and CDR2 FQGNSA. This CDR3 has 14 amino acids. This CDR3 reads CASSRDRGDYGYTF. In DNA, the CDR3 is TGTGCCAGCAGCCGGGACAGGGGGGACTATGGCTACACCTTC.

This chain uses TRBV5-6 with TRBJ1-1; D is perhaps TRBD1 (6 bases). Per the germline V gene, CDR1 is SGHDT and CDR2 is YYEEEE. This CDR3 is 16 amino acids long. Deletions cut 0 bases from V and 5 bases from J, with 17 bases between. CDR3 in amino acids: CASSLEWTEGRTEAFF. The CDR3 coding sequence is TGTGCCAGCAGCTTGGAATGGACAGAGGGGAGAACTGAAGCTTTCTTT.

This chain uses TRBV6-5 with TRBJ2-7, with 7 bases aligning to TRBD1. CDR3 length: 11 amino acids. Germline CDR1 MNHEY, CDR2 SVGAGI. V was pared by 10 bases and J by 1 base, with 1 base of the junction left unmatched. CDR3 protein: CATGQSYEQYF. CDR3 in DNA: TGTGCCACGGGACAGTCCTACGAGCAGTACTTC.

The rearrangement links TRBV6-1 to TRBJ2-4, with 12 bases that match TRBD2. Germline lookup yields CDR1 MNHNS and CDR2 SASEGT. J lost 5 bases, V lost 1 base, and 3 bases had no gene match. The length of the CDR3 is 16 residues. CDR3 sequence (DNA): TGTGCCAGCAGTGAAGGAACTAGCGGGGGGCAAAACATTCAGTACTTC. Amino acids: CASSEGTSGGQNIQYF.

The chain couples TRBV18 to TRBJ2-7; a possible D gene is TRBD2 (6 bases). This CDR3 region has 15 residues. Germline V gene data show CDR1 as KGHSH and CDR2 as LQKENI. V dropped 0 bases and J dropped 5 bases, with 14 bases sitting between them. This chain's CDR3 is CASSPPGGWGNEQYF. CDR3 bases: TGTGCCAGCTCACCACCGGGAGGCTGGGGGAACGAGCAGTACTTC.

The rearrangement uses TRBV6-5 and TRBJ2-7; 10 bases are shared with TRBD1. CDR3 length: 15 residues. The V and J ends lost 6 bases and 2 bases, in that order; junction bases with no gene match: 7. Looked up from germline, CDR1 is MNHEY and CDR2 is SVGAGI. In DNA form, the CDR3 reads TGTGCCAGCAGGCTCGTCGGGACAGGGGCCTACGAGCAGTACTTC. As protein: CASRLVGTGAYEQYF.

The V and J genes are TRBV5-1 and TRBJ2-7, with D maybe TRBD2 (6 bases). The ends were cut back, 3 bases at V and 0 bases at J, with 16 bases in the middle. CDR3 length: 16 amino acids. Germline loops: CDR1 SGHRS, CDR2 YFSETQ. CDR3 sequence (DNA): TGCGCCAGCAGCTCCCCAAACGGGAGTTTCTCCTACGAGCAGTACTTC. Translated, it gives CASSSPNGSFSYEQYF. The complete variable domain, with remaining parts taken from reference TRBV5-1 and TRBJ2-7, reads KAGVTQTPRYLIKTRGQQVTLSCSPISGHRSVSWYQQTPGQGLQFLFEYFSETQRNKGNFPGRFSGRQFSNSRSEMNVSTLELGDSALYLCASSSPNGSFSYEQYFGPGTRLTVT.

The DNA of the CDR3 is TGCGCCAGCACCAGGACAGAGGCCTACGAGCAGTACTTC. As protein: CASTRTEAYEQYF. J is TRBJ2-7 and V is TRBV5-1, with D tentatively TRBD1 (6 bases). Germline V gene lookup returns CDR1 SGHRS and CDR2 YFSETQ. V dropped 6 bases and J dropped 2 bases, with 12 bases sitting between them. CDR3 size: 13 residues.

Its frequency marks this clone as medium-sized. This same CDR3 is encoded by further DNA sequences in the sample. The chain combines TRBV9 with TRBJ1-6; D not certain. CDR1 is SGDLS, CDR2 YYNGEE, per germline. The V end lost 2 bases, the J end lost 7 bases, and 13 bases lay between the germline ends. This CDR3 contains 15 residues. The CDR3 here is CASSVRGNWNSPLHF. The CDR3 DNA is TGTGCCAGCAGCGTTAGAGGGAATTGGAATTCACCCCTCCACTTT. The full variable domain, completed using reference TRBV9 and TRBJ1-6, is DSGVTQTPKHLITATGQRVTLRCSPRSGDLSVYWYQQSLDQGLQFLIQYYNGEERAKGNILERFSAQQFPDLHSELNLSSLELGDSALYFCASSVRGNWNSPLHFGNGTRLTVT.

The chain combines TRBV15 with TRBJ2-6; no reliable D call. This CDR3 has 16 residues. Germline V gene data show CDR1 as LNHNV and CDR2 as YYDKDF (reference sequence). V was trimmed by 2 bases and J by 0 bases, leaving 8 bases between them. CDR3 nucleotide sequence: TGTGCCACCAGCAGATCTCTCAGCTCTGGGGCCAACGTCCTGACTTTC. Translation gives CATSRSLSSGANVLTF.

V gene TRBV6-5 combines with J gene TRBJ1-2, with a tentative D call TRBD1 (6 bases). The CDR3 length is 16 residues. V lost 4 bases and J lost 6, with 21 bases in between. CDR1 and CDR2 (germline): MNHEY, SVGAGI. The DNA of the CDR3 is TGTGCCAGCAGTTCCCCTTTCCGAGGGGGATTGGATGGCTACACCTTC. Its protein product is CASSSPFRGGLDGYTF.

V usage is TRBV5-1 and J usage is TRBJ2-5, with 10 bases fitting TRBD2. The CDR3 has 15 amino acids. V gave up 0 bases and J gave up 5 bases; unmatched junction bases: 4. Per the germline V gene, CDR1 is SGHRS and CDR2 is YFSETQ. Here the CDR3 reads CASSLAGLAVETQYF. CDR3 nucleotide sequence: TGCGCCAGCAGCTTGGCCGGACTAGCGGTTGAGACCCAGTACTTC.

The chain employs TRBV5-6 and TRBJ2-3; TRBD2 agrees at 10 bases. CDR3 size: 15 residues. CDR1 and CDR2 from the germline V gene are SGHDT and YYEEEE. The ends lost 4 bases at V and 0 bases at J; junction bases unmatched: 2. The CDR3 spells CASSQRGGSTDTQYF. In nucleotides, the CDR3 is TGTGCCAGCAGCCAGCGGGGGGGAAGCACAGATACGCAGTATTTT.

The V and J genes are TRBV5-1 and TRBJ1-1; D unclear. Germline assignment: CDR1 SGHRS and CDR2 YFSETQ. Between the trimmed V and J ends, which lost 0 bases and 4 bases, there was a span of 7 bases. The CDR3 covers 13 residues. The CDR3 DNA reads as TGCGCCAGCAGCTTGGGCTCGGGCACTGAAGCTTTCTTT. Translated: CASSLGSGTEAFF.

V is TRBV18 and J is TRBJ1-2, with unresolved D. The CDR3 has 15 amino acids. Germline V CDR1 and CDR2: KGHSH, LQKENI. V lost 0 bases, J lost 3 bases, and 11 bases lay in between. Written as DNA, the CDR3 is TGTGCCAGCTCACCACCTCAAGGGAGTCACTATGGCTACACCTTC. Translating gives CASSPPQGSHYGYTF.

The chain joins TRBV28 to TRBJ2-1; 7 nucleotides line up with TRBD2. Germline V gives CDR1 MDHEN, CDR2 SYDVKM. Trimming removed 5 bases from V and 9 bases from J; junction bases left unmatched: 16. The CDR3 runs to 16 residues. The CDR3 is CASSTWDYLTSREQFF. The CDR3 coding sequence is TGTGCCAGCAGTACCTGGGACTACCTGACCTCCCGTGAGCAGTTCTTC.

The DNA of the CDR3 is TGTGCCAGCAGGACCGGGTCTGGGGCCAACGTCCTGACTTTC. It encodes CASRTGSGANVLTF. V usage is TRBV2 and J usage is TRBJ2-6; D remains ambiguous. Per germline, CDR1 SNHLY and CDR2 FYNNEI. The CDR3 length is 14 residues. Deletions cut 6 bases from V and 1 base from J, with 7 bases between. The variable domain in full, completed from reference TRBV2 and TRBJ2-6, reads EPEVTQTPSHQVTQMGQEVILRCVPISNHLYFYWYRQILGQKVEFLVSFYNNEISEKSEIFDDQFSVERPDGSNFTLKIRSTKLEDSAMYFCASRTGSGANVLTFGAGSRLTVL.

CDR3: CASGELTTDTQYF. The CDR3 DNA reads TGTGCTAGTGGTGAGCTAACCACAGATACGCAGTATTTT. This chain links TRBV12-5 with TRBJ2-3; no clear D gene. The V and J ends lost 5 bases and 2 bases respectively, with 8 bases between them. The CDR3 is 13 amino acids. CDR1 and CDR2 (germline): LGHNT, FRNRAP. Full variable domain (outside the CDR3, taken from reference TRBV12-5 and TRBJ2-3): DARVTQTPRHKVTEMGQEVTMRCQPILGHNTVFWYRQTMMQGLELLAYFRNRAPLDDSGMPKDRFSAEMPDATLATLKIQPSEPRDSAVYFCASGELTTDTQYFGPGTRLTVL.

The V call is TRBV10-3, the J call TRBJ2-7, with 8 bases lining up with TRBD2. The CDR3 runs 14 residues. Germline CDR1 reads ENHRY; CDR2 reads SYGVKD. V shed 3 bases and J 5 bases; nucleotides not matched to a gene: 6. The chain's CDR3 is CAISDSGMSDEQYF. Here the CDR3 DNA reads TGTGCCATCAGTGATAGCGGGATGAGCGACGAGCAGTACTTC.

CDR3 amino acids: CASSEIAGEEQFF. For the CDR3, the DNA is TGCGCCAGCAGTGAGATAGCGGGGGAGGAGCAGTTCTTC. J is TRBJ2-1 and V is TRBV10-2, with 9 nucleotides matching TRBD2. The length of the CDR3 is 13 residues. Germline assignment: CDR1 WSHSY and CDR2 SAAADI. The trim removed 2 bases at V and 10 bases at J, leaving 3 bases unmatched.

The chain is built from TRBV4-2 and TRBJ2-3; TRBD2 agrees at 12 bases. Germline-derived CDR1 and CDR2 are LGHNA and YNFKEQ. The V gene end was trimmed by 1 base and the J gene end by 0 bases; junction bases not matched to a gene: 11. This CDR3 region has 20 residues. The CDR3 sequence is CASSQASTSGGWASTDTQYF. In DNA form, the CDR3 reads TGTGCCAGCAGCCAAGCCTCAACTAGCGGGGGGTGGGCCAGCACAGATACGCAGTATTTT.

The chain links TRBV7-9 to TRBJ2-3, with 14 bases aligning to TRBD2. The CDR3 spans 15 residues. Germline V gene lookup returns CDR1 SEHNR and CDR2 FQNEAQ (reference sequence). The V and J ends lost 5 bases and 6 bases, in that order; junction bases with no gene match: 4. As DNA, the CDR3 is TGTGCCAGCAGCCGACTAGCGGGGGGGCGGGATACGCAGTATTTT. Translated: CASSRLAGGRDTQYF.

The V call is TRBV9, the J call TRBJ1-5; D possibly corresponds to TRBD1 (5 bases). There are 14 residues in the CDR3. The V gene lost 1 base and the J gene lost 6 bases, with 11 bases spanning the gap. The germline gives CDR1 SGDLS, CDR2 YYNGEE. The CDR3 DNA reads as TGTGCCAGCAGCGTAAGTTGGGGCGGTCAGCCCCAGCATTTT. Its protein is CASSVSWGGQPQHF. Drawing the rest from reference TRBV9 and TRBJ1-5, the complete variable domain is DSGVTQTPKHLITATGQRVTLRCSPRSGDLSVYWYQQSLDQGLQFLIQYYNGEERAKGNILERFSAQQFPDLHSELNLSSLELGDSALYFCASSVSWGGQPQHFGDGTRLSIL.